The 17 T cell receptor beta chains given below trace back to one sample, sequenced in a study of beta chain features in type 1 diabetes. The investigators reverse transcribed all of the isolated RNA, so they sequenced expressed TCRB transcripts. Clones were read by immunoSEQ multiplex PCR, and TCRdb kept only the in-frame ones, dropping some. The table includes a few hundred thousand clones, roughly 13% detected once. General observations from the study: Patients with Type 1 diabetes showed moderately but significantly shorter TCRB CDR3s in all four CD4+ subsets.

Their antigen targets remain unknown. Sequenced: naive CD4+ T cells from blood. These receptors were obtained from a woman aged 18-35 years with type 1 diabetes.

The CDR3 DNA is TGCGCCAGCAGCCAATGGACAGGGGCTGTATCTGGAAACACCATATATTTT. This encodes CASSQWTGAVSGNTIYF. The chain combines TRBV4-3 with TRBJ1-3, with TRBD1 matching over 9 bases. CDR3 size: 17 residues. Per the germline V gene, CDR1 is LGHNA and CDR2 is YSLEER. V lost 2 bases and J lost 1; bases outside the gene matches: 6.

This clone has more than one count but fewer than ten. V gene TRBV4-1 combines with J gene TRBJ2-7; D is uncertain. CDR1 MGHRA and CDR2 YSYEKL come from the germline V gene. CDR3 length: 14 amino acids. V lost 4 bases and J lost 7, with 17 bases in between. The CDR3 sequence is CASSRPFGVREQYF. CDR3 nucleotides: TGCGCCAGCAGCCGACCCTTTGGTGTGCGGGAGCAGTACTTC.

CDR3 nucleotides: TGTGCCAGCAGGTTAGCGGGAGGCACAGATACGCAGTATTTT. Residues: CASRLAGGTDTQYF. The chain combines TRBV6-6 with TRBJ2-3; 9 bases are shared with TRBD2. Unmatched junction bases numbered 2, after V lost 6 bases and J lost 1 base. CDR1 is MNHNY, CDR2 SVGAGI, per germline (reference sequence). This CDR3 comprises 14 residues.

The CDR3 region is CASSGGQLGGQPQHF. CDR3 in DNA: TGTGCCAGCAGTGGGGGCCAACTTGGAGGTCAGCCCCAGCATTTT. The chain is built from TRBV28 and TRBJ1-5, with a weak D call TRBD1 (6 bases). Germline V gene data show CDR1 as MDHEN and CDR2 as SYDVKM. V lost 5 bases, J lost 6 bases, and 17 bases lay in between. This CDR3 region has 15 residues.

The DNA for the CDR3 is TGTGCCAGCAGCATACGGACAGGGGGCGAGGTGGACTATGGCTACACCTTC. This sequence encodes CASSIRTGGEVDYGYTF. The chain joins TRBV9 to TRBJ1-2, with TRBD1 matching 11 bases. The CDR3 extends over 17 amino acids. Trimming removed 4 bases from V and 3 bases from J; junction bases left unmatched: 11. Germline CDR1 SGDLS, CDR2 YYNGEE.

This clone was detected only a few times. The chain couples TRBV18 to TRBJ2-7; a possible D gene is TRBD1 (6 bases). Per germline, CDR1 KGHSH and CDR2 LQKENI. V lost 2 bases and J lost 3, with 11 bases in between. The CDR3 spans 14 residues. In nucleotides, the CDR3 is TGTGCCAGCTCACCAAGACAGGACTTCTACGAGCAGTACTTC. Translating gives CASSPRQDFYEQYF.

This rearrangement joins TRBV28 to TRBJ2-7, with D uncertain. The CDR3 loop spans 13 amino acids. Trimming removed 6 bases at V and 0 bases at J, with 9 bases between. Germline V gives CDR1 MDHEN, CDR2 SYDVKM. The CDR3 bases are TGTGCCAGCAGCGCAGACACCTCCTACGAGCAGTACTTC. As protein: CASSADTSYEQYF.

To note about this clone: This sample also contains other DNA sequences that code for the same CDR3. The chain combines TRBV6-5 with TRBJ1-2, with D unresolved. Trimming removed 0 bases at V and 5 bases at J, with 7 bases between. There are 13 residues in the CDR3. CDR1 is MNHEY, CDR2 SVGAGI, per germline. The CDR3 sequence: CASSYSTGYGYTF. As DNA, the CDR3 is TGTGCCAGCAGTTACTCGACGGGGTATGGCTACACCTTC.

This clone was seen a few times. The chain employs TRBV5-4 and TRBJ1-1, with D perhaps TRBD1 (5 bases). Trimming cost V 5 bases and J 5 bases, with 13 bases left between them. Germline loops: CDR1 SGHNT, CDR2 YYREEE (reference sequence). This CDR3 has 13 residues. The CDR3 reads CASSRIGGTEAFF. The CDR3 DNA is TGTGCCAGCAGTCGAATCGGGGGAACTGAAGCTTTCTTT.

The chain employs TRBV30 and TRBJ1-1; D might be TRBD1 (5 bases). Germline values: CDR1 GTSNPN, CDR2 SVGIG (reference sequence). Trimming took off 0 bases at V and 5 bases at J, with 10 bases between the two ends. The CDR3 loop spans 13 amino acids. This CDR3 reads CAWSVSRGTEAFF. The CDR3 DNA reads TGTGCCTGGAGTGTTTCCCGGGGGACTGAAGCTTTCTTT.

The V gene is TRBV5-4, the J gene TRBJ2-5; D uncertain. V lost 2 bases and J lost 5, with 10 bases in between. This CDR3 has 13 amino acids. Germline values: CDR1 SGHNT, CDR2 YYREEE (reference sequence). The CDR3 here is CASSFQDPETQYF. CDR3 nucleotide sequence: TGTGCCAGCAGCTTCCAGGATCCGGAGACCCAGTACTTC. Full variable domain (remainder filled in from reference TRBV5-4 and TRBJ2-5): ETGVTQSPTHLIKTRGQQVTLRCSSQSGHNTVSWYQQALGQGPQFIFQYYREEENGRGNFPPRFSGLQFPNYSSELNVNALELDDSALYLCASSFQDPETQYFGPGTRLLVL.

This clone was observed a few times. The V call is TRBV25-1, the J call TRBJ1-2; D ambiguous. The ends were cut back, 1 base at V and 3 bases at J, with 12 bases in the middle. CDR1 and CDR2 from the germline V gene are MGHDK and SYGVNS. The CDR3 extends over 15 amino acids. The CDR3 loop reads CASSESRGDHYGYTF. CDR3 nucleotide sequence: TGTGCCAGCAGTGAATCGCGGGGAGACCACTATGGCTACACCTTC.

This clone was found a few times. The chain carries TRBV27 and TRBJ2-1, with a tentative D call TRBD2 (6 bases). Germline loops: CDR1 MNHEY, CDR2 SMNVEV (reference sequence). The CDR3 has 12 amino acids. Trimming took 6 bases from V and 9 from J, leaving 12 bases between them. The CDR3 loop reads CASRRGRGEQFF. In DNA form, the CDR3 reads TGTGCCAGCAGAAGAGGGCGGGGTGAGCAGTTCTTC.

This clone was found a few times. The chain recombines TRBV28 with TRBJ2-7; TRBD1 matches at 12 bases. This CDR3 has 15 residues. After removal of 5 bases from V and 5 bases from J, the junction contained 7 bases not matched to a gene. The germline CDR1 and CDR2 sequences are MDHEN and SYDVKM. In DNA form, the CDR3 reads TGTGCCAGCAGTCCGGGACAGGGGGCTGACCACGAGCAGTACTTC. This codes for CASSPGQGADHEQYF.

V is TRBV7-2 and J is TRBJ2-7; D perhaps matches TRBD2 (6 bases). The CDR3 runs to 12 residues. The germline gives CDR1 SGHTA, CDR2 FQGNSA. V was clipped by 4 bases and J by 12 bases, with 16 bases between them. The CDR3 bases are TGTGCCAGCAGCTCGGATCCCGGGAGCAGGTACTTC. Translating it yields CASSSDPGSRYF. Using reference TRBV7-2 and TRBJ2-7 for the parts outside the CDR3, the full variable domain is GAGVSQSPSNKVTEKGKDVELRCDPISGHTALYWYRQSLGQGLEFLIYFQGNSAPDKSGLPSDRFSAERTGGSVSTLTIQRTQQEDSAVYLCASSSDPGSRYFGPGTRLTVT.

The V call is TRBV7-2, the J call TRBJ2-1, with 9 bases identical to TRBD2. V shed 7 bases and J 8 bases; nucleotides not matched to a gene: 15. Germline-derived CDR1 and CDR2 are SGHTA and FQGNSA. The CDR3 extends over 16 amino acids. CDR3 bases: TGTGCCAGCACCCCGCGGGGACTAGCCGCGATCGATGAGCAGTTCTTC. Its translation: CASTPRGLAAIDEQFF.

This clone was picked up a small number of times. This sequence joins TRBV30 and TRBJ2-1; the D gene is possibly TRBD2 (5 bases). Trimming took off 3 bases at V and 4 bases at J, with 13 bases between the two ends. Germline V gene lookup returns CDR1 GTSNPN and CDR2 SVGIG (reference sequence). The CDR3 is 14 residues long. The CDR3 here is CAWSIRDRYNEQFF. The CDR3 nucleotides read TGTGCCTGGAGCATACGGGATCGGTACAATGAGCAGTTCTTC.